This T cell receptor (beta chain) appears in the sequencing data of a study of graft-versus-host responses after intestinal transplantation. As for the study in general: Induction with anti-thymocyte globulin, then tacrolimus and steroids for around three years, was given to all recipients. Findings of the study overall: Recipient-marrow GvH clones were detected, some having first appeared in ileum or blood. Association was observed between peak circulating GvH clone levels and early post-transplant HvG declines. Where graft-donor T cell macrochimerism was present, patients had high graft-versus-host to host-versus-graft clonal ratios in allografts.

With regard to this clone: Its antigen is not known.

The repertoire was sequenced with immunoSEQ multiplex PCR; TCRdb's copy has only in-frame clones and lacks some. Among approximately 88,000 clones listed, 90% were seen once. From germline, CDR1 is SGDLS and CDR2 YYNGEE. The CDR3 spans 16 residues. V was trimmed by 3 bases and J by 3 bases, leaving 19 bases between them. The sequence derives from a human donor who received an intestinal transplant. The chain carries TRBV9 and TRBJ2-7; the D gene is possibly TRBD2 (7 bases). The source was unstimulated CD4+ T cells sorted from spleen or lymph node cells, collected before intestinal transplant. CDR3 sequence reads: CASSAGPREGGYEQYF. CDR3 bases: TGTGCCAGCAGCGCGGGCCCCAGGGAGGGGGGCTACGAGCAGTACTTC.